The 4 T cell receptor beta chains given below trace back to one sample, sequenced in a study of HIV-infected children after antiretroviral therapy interruption. Indicated treatment: PENTA 11 planned treatment interruption arm or continuous ART arm. A 3' RACE protocol on RNA, with unique molecular identifiers, produced the TCR library. Each CDR3 protein gets one entry after TCRdb re-called the 3' RACE reads with MiXCR. The sample consists of about 86,000 distinct CDR3 sequences, 6.9% of them appearing once. The sample consisted of CD45RA+ CD4+ T cells from PBMCs, pooled from several time points, taken from a donor given antiretroviral therapy, either interrupted or continuous. Regarding subset: naive CD4+ CD45RA+ CD45RO- T cells. The receptors were sampled from a pool of human donors with HIV.

This clonotype showed up just a few times. The chain couples TRBV18 to TRBJ1-1, with D hard to call. Germline CDR1 is KGHSH and CDR2 is LQKENI. Trimming cost V 3 bases and J 2 bases, with 16 bases left between them. This CDR3 has 16 residues. The CDR3 DNA follows: TGTGCCAGCTCACCCGTCCCCTTACAGTTTAACACTGAAGCTTTCTTT. Its protein is CASSPVPLQFNTEAFF.

In this sample, this clonotype turned up a few times. The rearrangement links TRBV11-1 to TRBJ2-7; the D gene is possibly TRBD1 (6 bases). From germline, CDR1 is SGHAT and CDR2 FQDESV (reference sequence). Between the trimmed V and J ends, which lost 0 bases and 2 bases, there was a span of 14 bases. The CDR3 extends over 16 amino acids. The chain's CDR3 is CASSLAGDGTTYEQYF. DNA for the CDR3: TGTGCCAGCAGCTTAGCGGGGGACGGGACAACCTACGAGCAGTACTTC.

There are a few counts of this clonotype. The rearrangement links TRBV5-4 to TRBJ2-2, with unresolved D. Germline V gene sequence: CDR1 SGHNT, CDR2 YYREEE (reference sequence). The CDR3 contains 16 residues. Trimming cost V 2 bases and J 0 bases, with 11 bases left between them. CDR3 bases: TGTGCCAGCAGCTTTAGCCGGAACTCGAACACCGGGGAGCTGTTTTTT. Protein: CASSFSRNSNTGELFF.

This clonotype was recorded at least ten times. The genes are TRBV6-6 and TRBJ2-3; no firm D call. CDR1 MNHNY and CDR2 SVGAGI come from the germline V gene (reference sequence). CDR3 length equals 13 residues. V was clipped by 5 bases and J by 6 bases, with 12 bases between them. The CDR3 bases are TGTGCCAGCAGTCCTCGACGTCCCGATACGCAGTATTTT. Protein: CASSPRRPDTQYF.